A selection of T cell receptor beta chains follows, all from one sample in a study of blood T cell repertoires in COVID-19. The protocol was immunoSEQ multiplex PCR, while the TCRdb copy is restricted to in-frame clones and leaves out a portion. Among some 220,000 clones listed, about 80% were seen once. The sample was peripheral blood. The receptors were gathered from a woman aged 25 to 39 who had recovered from COVID-19. Each CDR3 is given with its conserved first and last residue. A D gene is named only where the DNA matches it firmly. Clone sizes are given selectively: once, few, many, or a class where the clone is expanded.

clone size,V gene,D gene,J gene,CDR3 protein,CDR3 DNA
-,TRBV6-2/TRBV6-3,-,TRBJ1-2,CASSSFRDTNYGYTF,TGTGCCAGCAGTTCGTTCCGGGACACAAACTATGGCTACACCTTC
-,TRBV29-1,-,TRBJ2-4,CSVPDRTAKNIQYF,TGCAGCGTTCCCGACAGGACCGCCAAAAACATTCAGTACTTC
-,TRBV3-1/TRBV3-2,TRBD2,TRBJ2-1,CASSQEGKTSGGTYNEQFF,TGTGCCAGCAGCCAAGAAGGGAAAACTAGCGGGGGTACCTACAATGAGCAGTTCTTC
once,TRBV5-1,TRBD1,TRBJ1-2,CASSLDTGGGYTF,TGCGCCAGCAGCTTGGATACAGGGGGAGGCTACACCTTC
few,TRBV5-6,TRBD1,TRBJ2-7,CASSPPGQGISYEQYF,TGTGCCAGCAGCCCCCCGGGACAGGGAATTTCCTACGAGCAGTACTTC
-,TRBV15,TRBD1,TRBJ1-1,CATSREGTGLTEAFF,TGTGCCACCAGCAGAGAAGGGACAGGGCTGACTGAAGCTTTCTTT
-,TRBV2,TRBD1,TRBJ1-6,CASSEVSGTGAPLHF,TGTGCCAGCAGTGAAGTTTCGGGGACAGGGGCACCCCTCCACTTT
-,TRBV6-6,TRBD1,TRBJ2-7,CASSYEGASNEQYF,TGTGCCAGCAGTTACGAGGGGGCGTCCAACGAGCAGTACTTC
-,TRBV28,-,TRBJ1-5,CASSVETGTEPQHF,TGTGCCAGCAGTGTAGAGACAGGTACGGAGCCCCAGCATTTT
-,TRBV28,TRBD1,TRBJ2-1,CASSSGQGASRVNEQFF,TGTGCCAGCAGTTCTGGACAGGGGGCAAGTAGAGTTAATGAGCAGTTCTTC
-,TRBV7-3,TRBD2,TRBJ2-3,CASSLSAGVGTDTQYF,TGTGCCAGCAGCTTATCGGCGGGAGTAGGCACAGATACGCAGTATTTT
-,TRBV6-4,TRBD1,TRBJ2-3,CASSAGQGGTDTQYF,TGTGCCAGCAGCGCCGGACAGGGGGGGACAGATACGCAGTATTTT
-,TRBV9,TRBD2,TRBJ2-7,CASSPRLAGIEQYF,TGTGCCAGCAGCCCCCGACTAGCGGGAATCGAGCAGTACTTC
-,TRBV11-2,-,TRBJ1-1,CASSLGFRNRVEAFF,TGTGCCAGCAGCTTAGGGTTCCGAAACAGGGTTGAAGCTTTCTTT
-,TRBV7-9,TRBD2,TRBJ2-2,CASSPVGLAGTGELFF,TGTGCCAGCAGCCCCGTGGGACTAGCGGGCACCGGGGAGCTGTTTTTT
-,TRBV27,-,TRBJ1-2,CASSRAPLKGYTF,TGTGCCAGCAGCCGCGCTCCTCTAAAAGGCTACACCTTC
-,TRBV4-1,TRBD2,TRBJ2-3,CASSQDGSGRAADTQYF,TGCGCCAGCAGCCAAGACGGAAGCGGGAGGGCCGCCGATACGCAGTATTTT
-,TRBV9,-,TRBJ2-2,CASSANRESTGELFF,TGTGCCAGCAGCGCCAACAGGGAAAGCACCGGGGAGCTGTTTTTT
once,TRBV9,-,TRBJ2-1,CASSVVSVSYNEQFF,TGTGCCAGCAGCGTAGTGTCCGTATCCTACAATGAGCAGTTCTTC
-,TRBV5-6,-,TRBJ2-1,CASSLGATSYNEQFF,TGTGCCAGCAGCTTGGGGGCTACATCCTACAATGAGCAGTTCTTC
-,TRBV5-1,-,TRBJ2-7,CASTPGNDEQYF,TGCGCCAGCACCCCCGGGAACGACGAGCAGTACTTC
-,TRBV10-2,-,TRBJ2-6,CASSDPGAGANVLTF,TGCGCCAGCAGTGATCCGGGTGCCGGGGCCAACGTCCTGACTTTC
once,TRBV5-5,TRBD2,TRBJ2-2,CASSVLAGGVGELFF,TGTGCCAGCAGCGTACTAGCGGGAGGGGTCGGGGAGCTGTTTTTT
-,TRBV15,-,TRBJ2-6,CATSRDLMSGANVLTF,TGTGCCACCAGCAGAGATTTAATGAGTGGGGCCAACGTCCTGACTTTC
-,TRBV5-1,-,TRBJ2-5,CASSLKPGETQYF,TGCGCCAGCAGCTTGAAACCAGGAGAGACCCAGTACTTC
-,TRBV27,TRBD1,TRBJ1-6,CASSLVGQGNSPLHF,TGTGCCAGCAGTTTGGTCGGACAGGGGAATTCACCCCTCCACTTT
-,TRBV6-5,TRBD1,TRBJ1-2,CASREGQGWNGYTF,TGTGCCAGCAGGGAGGGACAGGGATGGAATGGCTACACCTTC
-,TRBV7-2,TRBD2,TRBJ2-5,CASSPGTSGRPSLKETQYF,TGTGCCAGCAGCCCAGGGACTAGCGGGAGGCCATCTTTAAAAGAGACCCAGTACTTC
-,TRBV27,-,TRBJ2-1,CASSFSEGTAFF,TGTGCCAGCAGTTTCTCCGAGGGAACAGCGTTCTTC
-,TRBV5-4,-,TRBJ2-5,CASSLEAGTQETQYF,TGTGCCAGCAGCTTGGAGGCGGGGACCCAAGAGACCCAGTACTTC
-,TRBV14,-,TRBJ2-7,CASSQGVPGQLSYEQYF,TGTGCCAGCAGCCAAGGGGTTCCAGGGCAGCTTTCCTACGAGCAGTACTTC
-,TRBV19,-,TRBJ1-1,CASSRQMNTEAFF,TGTGCCAGTTCCCGACAGATGAACACTGAAGCTTTCTTT
-,TRBV28,TRBD1,TRBJ1-1,CASSLTQGATEAFF,TGTGCCAGCTCACTTACCCAGGGGGCCACTGAAGCTTTCTTT
-,TRBV18,-,TRBJ1-2,CASSPTTILRGGYTF,TGTGCCAGCTCGCCTACAACAATCCTTAGGGGGGGCTACACCTTC
-,TRBV29-1,TRBD2,TRBJ2-1,CSVGIAGGGEQFF,TGCAGCGTTGGAATAGCGGGAGGCGGTGAGCAGTTCTTC
many,TRBV29-1,-,TRBJ2-1,CSVGVLPSNNEQFF,TGCAGCGTTGGGGTACTACCCAGCAACAATGAGCAGTTCTTC
-,TRBV5-1,-,TRBJ2-3,CASSSLTDTQYF,TGCGCCAGCAGCTCCTTGACAGATACGCAGTATTTT
many,TRBV6-1,TRBD1,TRBJ1-2,CASSEITGGGYTF,TGTGCCAGCAGTGAAATCACAGGGGGCGGCTACACCTTC
-,TRBV7-3,TRBD2,TRBJ2-7,CASSVILAGADYEQYF,TGTGCCAGCAGCGTAATACTAGCGGGAGCGGACTACGAGCAGTACTTC
-,TRBV7-2,TRBD1,TRBJ1-1,CASSLGPGGRTEAFF,TGTGCCAGCAGCTTAGGGCCAGGGGGCCGCACTGAAGCTTTCTTT
once,TRBV29-1,-,TRBJ1-2,CSASGQNYGYTF,TGCAGCGCCTCTGGCCAGAACTATGGCTACACCTTC
-,TRBV5-6,TRBD2,TRBJ2-5,CASSLAGGRFGKTQYF,TGTGCCAGCAGCTTGGCGGGGGGGAGGTTCGGAAAGACCCAGTACTTC
-,TRBV19,-,TRBJ2-3,CAMGTLDTQYF,TGTGCCATGGGCACACTGGATACGCAGTATTTT
-,TRBV7-2,TRBD1,TRBJ1-1,CASSSSTGGTEAFF,TGTGCCAGCAGCTCTTCGACAGGGGGCACTGAAGCTTTCTTT
-,TRBV27,-,TRBJ1-2,CASSLSGVHGYTF,TGTGCCAGCAGCCTCTCAGGGGTTCATGGCTACACCTTC
-,TRBV28,TRBD1,TRBJ1-4,CASSAPGTANEKLFF,TGTGCCAGCAGTGCACCCGGGACAGCGAATGAAAAACTGTTTTTT
-,TRBV18,-,TRBJ1-2,CASSPEDSYYGYTF,TGTGCCAGCTCACCCGAGGACAGTTATTATGGCTACACCTTC
-,TRBV30,-,TRBJ1-5,CAWSVPRTASNQPQHF,TGTGCCTGGAGTGTACCGCGGACAGCTAGCAATCAGCCCCAGCATTTT
-,TRBV24-1,TRBD1,TRBJ2-1,CATSAGVAAGGIGYNEQFF,TGTGCCACCAGTGCAGGAGTAGCGGCAGGGGGCATTGGGTACAATGAGCAGTTCTTC
-,TRBV4-1,-,TRBJ2-1,CASTSGAIDEQFF,TGCGCCAGCACCTCTGGGGCTATCGATGAGCAGTTCTTC
-,TRBV5-1,TRBD1,TRBJ2-7,CASSGGQGTVDEQYF,TGCGCCAGCAGCGGGGGACAGGGGACGGTCGACGAGCAGTACTTC
-,TRBV4-1,TRBD2,TRBJ2-5,CASSQETMGKTSGKETQYF,TGCGCCAGCAGCCAAGAGACTATGGGGAAGACTAGCGGGAAAGAGACCCAGTACTTC
-,TRBV7-9,TRBD1,TRBJ2-7,CASSNGQGWSYEQYF,TGTGCCAGCAGTAACGGACAGGGATGGTCCTACGAGCAGTACTTC
medium-sized,TRBV5-1,-,TRBJ1-2,CASSCGQRGDGYTF,TGCGCCAGCAGCTGTGGACAGCGGGGAGACGGCTACACCTTC